One sample yielded the 13 T cell receptor beta chains listed below, sequenced in a study of blood T cell repertoires in COVID-19. Profiled with immunoSEQ multiplex PCR; TCRdb holds only in-frame clones, not every one. The data show just over 250,000 clones, 86% seen once. Material: peripheral blood. These receptor sequences come from a man aged 35 to 55 who had recovered from COVID-19.

The chain joins TRBV4-2 to TRBJ2-3; 9 bases fit TRBD1. CDR1 is LGHNA and CDR2 is YNFKEQ in the germline V gene. V lost 6 bases to trimming and J lost 3 bases; unmatched junction nucleotides: 10. This CDR3 is 16 amino acids long. CDR3 nucleotides: TGTGCCAGCAGACGCAGAGGACAGGGGATGACAGATACGCAGTATTTT. Translating it yields CASRRRGQGMTDTQYF.

The CDR3 DNA is TGCGCCAGCAGCTTAACTCGGGACACTGAAGCTTTCTTT. Translating gives CASSLTRDTEAFF. V is TRBV5-1 and J is TRBJ1-1; no clear D. This CDR3 is 13 amino acids long. CDR1 and CDR2 (germline): SGHRS, YFSETQ. The V end was cut by 2 bases, the J end by 3 bases, with 8 bases between.

The chain links TRBV6-1 to TRBJ2-1; D might be TRBD2 (5 bases). The V and J ends lost 3 bases and 10 bases respectively, with 13 bases between them. CDR1 is MNHNS, CDR2 SASEGT, per germline. The length of the CDR3 is 13 residues. CDR3 in amino acids: CASSEDLVSEQFF. CDR3 bases: TGTGCCAGCAGTGAGGACTTAGTAAGCGAGCAGTTCTTC.

This clone has just one count. V is TRBV6-1 and J is TRBJ1-5; possibly TRBD1 for D (5 bases). The CDR3 extends over 16 amino acids. Trimming took off 1 base at V and 1 base at J, with 11 bases between the two ends. CDR1 is MNHNS and CDR2 is SASEGT in the germline V gene. The CDR3 DNA follows: TGTGCCAGCAGTGAAGGCGGGGGGGGGAGCAATCAGCCCCAGCATTTT. Encoded protein: CASSEGGGGSNQPQHF.

The chain combines TRBV11-2 with TRBJ1-6; possibly TRBD1 for D (6 bases). The ends were cut back, 1 base at V and 4 bases at J, with 11 bases in the middle. The germline V gene has CDR1 SGHAT and CDR2 FQNNGV. The CDR3 has 16 amino acids. The CDR3 sequence: CASSLGAGAYNSPLHF. The CDR3 region has the DNA TGTGCCAGCAGCTTAGGGGCAGGGGCTTATAATTCACCCCTCCACTTT.

The chain joins TRBV7-2 to TRBJ1-2; TRBD1 is a possible D gene (6 bases). Germline V lookup: CDR1 SGHTA, CDR2 FQGNSA. This CDR3 is 14 amino acids long. V was pared by 1 base and J by 4 bases, with 10 bases between. As DNA, the CDR3 is TGTGCCAGCAGCTTAGGTCTAGGGGGCTATGGCTACACCTTC. Its protein product is CASSLGLGGYGYTF. The whole variable domain, filled in from reference TRBV7-2 and TRBJ1-2, reads GAGVSQSPSNKVTEKGKDVELRCDPISGHTALYWYRQSLGQGLEFLIYFQGNSAPDKSGLPSDRFSAERTGGSVSTLTIQRTQQEDSAVYLCASSLGLGGYGYTFGSGTRLTVV.

The gene calls are TRBV30 and TRBJ1-2; tentatively, D is TRBD1 (5 bases). V lost 1 base, J lost 3 bases, and 6 bases lay in between. Germline V gives CDR1 GTSNPN, CDR2 SVGIG (reference sequence). The CDR3 contains 12 residues. This CDR3 reads CAWSEGHYGYTF. CDR3 nucleotide sequence: TGTGCCTGGAGTGAGGGGCACTATGGCTACACCTTC.

V is TRBV7-9 and J is TRBJ2-1; TRBD2 is a possible D gene (6 bases). Trimming took 1 base from V and 7 from J, leaving 20 bases between them. This CDR3 contains 17 residues. CDR1 is SEHNR, CDR2 FQNEAQ, per germline (reference sequence). The CDR3 spells CASSLEVRLGTGNEQFF. CDR3 DNA: TGTGCCAGCAGCTTAGAAGTGAGGCTCGGGACTGGGAATGAGCAGTTCTTC.

The chain has TRBV19 and TRBJ1-3; D may be TRBD1 (5 bases). The V and J ends lost 3 bases and 2 bases respectively, with 8 bases between them. Germline V gene data show CDR1 as LNHDA and CDR2 as SQIVND (reference sequence). The CDR3 is 14 amino acids. Here the CDR3 DNA reads TGTGCCAGTAGTATCGGGGGTCCTGGAAACACCATATATTTT. This encodes CASSIGGPGNTIYF.

The chain uses TRBV7-2 and TRBJ1-6; a weak D match, TRBD1 (5 bases). Trimming removed 5 bases at V and 7 bases at J, with 12 bases between. CDR1 is SGHTA, CDR2 FQGNSA, per germline. There are 14 residues in the CDR3. CDR3 nucleotides: TGTGCCAGCAGCCTTGACAGCGGGAATTCACCCCTCCACTTT. Its translation: CASSLDSGNSPLHF.

The rearrangement links TRBV14 to TRBJ2-7; D is possibly TRBD2 (5 bases). The germline CDR1 and CDR2 sequences are SGHDN and FVKESK. The CDR3 spans 15 residues. V gave up 2 bases and J gave up 3 bases, with 14 bases separating them. The CDR3 sequence: CASSQRTRKFYEQYF. The CDR3 region has the DNA TGTGCCAGCAGCCAAAGGACTCGCAAATTCTACGAGCAGTACTTC.

The V and J genes are TRBV9 and TRBJ2-3, with 8 bases fitting TRBD2. The CDR3 sequence is 16 residues long. Trimming at V came to 0 bases and at J to 2 bases, leaving 5 bases not matched to a gene. Germline-derived CDR1 and CDR2 are SGDLS and YYNGEE. CDR3 nucleotides: TGTGCCAGCAGCGTAGGAAGCGGGGGCCCCACAGATACGCAGTATTTT. It codes for CASSVGSGGPTDTQYF.

This clone occurred many times. The rearrangement joins TRBV11-2 to TRBJ2-5, with 12 positions matching TRBD2. The CDR3 is 19 residues long. The V segment lost 1 base and the J segment 5 bases; nucleotides outside the gene matches: 14. From germline, CDR1 is SGHAT and CDR2 FQNNGV. The CDR3 is CASSLVGLAGGPSRETQYF. CDR3 sequence (DNA): TGTGCCAGCAGCTTAGTCGGGCTAGCGGGGGGGCCCTCCCGGGAGACCCAGTACTTC.